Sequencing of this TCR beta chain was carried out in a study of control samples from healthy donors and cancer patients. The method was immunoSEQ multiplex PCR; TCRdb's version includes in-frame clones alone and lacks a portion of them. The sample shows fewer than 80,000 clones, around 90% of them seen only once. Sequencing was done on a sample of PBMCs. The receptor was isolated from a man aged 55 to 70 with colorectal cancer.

The CDR3 DNA reads as TGTGCCACCAGCAGAGGGGACAGCCGGGGGAGCTATGGCTACACCTTC. Its protein is CATSRGDSRGSYGYTF. J is TRBJ1-2 and V is TRBV15; 7 bases are shared with TRBD1. The V segment lost 1 base and the J segment 4 bases; nucleotides outside the gene matches: 9. This CDR3 is built from 16 residues. The germline V gene has CDR1 LNHNV and CDR2 YYDKDF (reference sequence).